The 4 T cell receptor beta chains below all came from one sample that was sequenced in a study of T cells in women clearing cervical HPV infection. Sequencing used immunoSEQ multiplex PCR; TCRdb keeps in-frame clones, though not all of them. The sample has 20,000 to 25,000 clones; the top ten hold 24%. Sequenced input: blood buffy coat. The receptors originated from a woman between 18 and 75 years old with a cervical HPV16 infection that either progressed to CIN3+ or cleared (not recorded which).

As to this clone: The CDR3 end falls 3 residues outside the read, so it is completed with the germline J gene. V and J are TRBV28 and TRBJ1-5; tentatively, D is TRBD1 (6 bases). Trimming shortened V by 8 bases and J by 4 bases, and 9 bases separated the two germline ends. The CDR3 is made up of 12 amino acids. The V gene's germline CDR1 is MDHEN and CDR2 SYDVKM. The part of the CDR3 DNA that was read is TGTGCCAGCTATCAGGGGAATCAGCCC. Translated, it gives CASYQGNQP. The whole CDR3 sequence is CASYQGNQPQHF. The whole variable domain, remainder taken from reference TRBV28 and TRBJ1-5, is DVKVTQSSRYLVKRTGEKVFLECVQDMDHENMFWYRQDPGLGLRLIYFSYDVKMKEKGDIPEGYSVSREKKERFSLILESASTNQTSMYLCASYQGNQPQHFGDGTRLSIL.

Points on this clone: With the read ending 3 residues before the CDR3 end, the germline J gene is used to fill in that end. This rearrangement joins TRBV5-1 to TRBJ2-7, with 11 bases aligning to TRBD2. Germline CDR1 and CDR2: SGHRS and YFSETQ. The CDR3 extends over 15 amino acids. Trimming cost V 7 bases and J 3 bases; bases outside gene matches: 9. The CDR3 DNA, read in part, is TGCGCCAGCCAAAACGGAGGACTAGCGGGCTACGAG. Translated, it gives CASQNGGLAGYE. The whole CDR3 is CASQNGGLAGYEQYF.

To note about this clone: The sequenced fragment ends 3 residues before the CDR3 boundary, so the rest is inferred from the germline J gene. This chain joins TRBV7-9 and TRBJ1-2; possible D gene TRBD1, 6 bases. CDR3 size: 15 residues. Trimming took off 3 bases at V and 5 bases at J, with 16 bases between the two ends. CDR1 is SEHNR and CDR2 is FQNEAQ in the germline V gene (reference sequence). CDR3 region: CASSLADSAVYGYTF. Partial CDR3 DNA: TGTGCCAGCAGCTTGGCGGACAGCGCGGTGTATGGC.

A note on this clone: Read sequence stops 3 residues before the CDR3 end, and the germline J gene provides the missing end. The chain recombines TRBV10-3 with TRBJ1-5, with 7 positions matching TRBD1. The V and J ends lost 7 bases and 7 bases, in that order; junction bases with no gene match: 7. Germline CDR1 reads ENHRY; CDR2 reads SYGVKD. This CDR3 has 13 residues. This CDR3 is CAIKRDSSQPQHF. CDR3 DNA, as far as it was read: TGTGCCATCAAACGGGACAGCTCACAGCCC.